Below, one T cell receptor (beta chain) is given with its context. Its specificity is not known. This table comes from immunoSEQ multiplex PCR, and its TCRdb copy is limited to in-frame clones, with some not included. The data hold 75,000 to 90,000 clones, with around 90% observed a single time. Germline V gene lookup returns CDR1 MNHEY and CDR2 SMNVEV (reference sequence). The CDR3 length is 14 residues. Trimming cost V 5 bases and J 0 bases, with 5 bases left between them. Collection occurred without any documented infections or immune events in donors. This sample stems from a study of identifying expanded T cells in peripheral blood. Overall study results and limits: Over approximately two and four weeks, about 15 and 19 clones changed, versus approximately 1.1 between replicates. Clone count variance between approximately two-week samples rose with total template count.

Sequencing was carried out using blood. This receptor was taken from a person aged 18 to 75 in good health. The genes are TRBV27 and TRBJ2-6; D remains ambiguous. The CDR3 sequence: CASSLLSGANVLTF. The CDR3 DNA follows: TGTGCCAGCAGTCTTCTCTCTGGGGCCAACGTCCTGACTTTC. The complete variable domain, with remaining parts taken from reference TRBV27 and TRBJ2-6, reads EAQVTQNPRYLITVTGKKLTVTCSQNMNHEYMSWYRQDPGLGLRQIYYSMNVEVTDKGDVPEGYKVSRKEKRNFPLILESPSPNQTSLYFCASSLLSGANVLTFGAGSRLTVL.